Sequencing of this TCR beta chain was carried out in a study of shared clonotypes between healthy human individuals (TCRdb year 2020). Regarding the research as a whole: The cohort included a few men and two women between 18 and 49 years of age. The study deeply sequenced blood TCR repertoires of five healthy adults to estimate repertoire size and the extent of clonotype sharing between individuals. Between about 0.94 and 8.9 billion PBMCs per donor were obtained by leukapheresis. For each donor, CD4 naive and CD4 memory were each given three plates, CD8 naive was given two plates, and CD8 memory was given one plate. To increase sequencing depth and limit assay-specific biases, TCR repertoire library preparation and sequencing were carried out by different laboratories using diverse techniques. The full study reports these points: Even with the large sequencing depth, rarefaction of the sorted-subset datasets indicated that sequencing was incomplete. When a handful of donors were compared, the shared fraction of clonotypes was about 5% for naive CD4, 3.5% for naive CD8, 2% to 2.5% for memory CD4, and 0.4% for memory CD8. Pairwise subsampling led to the expectation that sequencing depth would affect the degree of clonotype sharing among donors. Compared with non-shared clonotypes, clonotypes shared by all four sorted-subset donors had higher generation probabilities. Naive subsets generally had larger estimated clonotype richness than memory subsets did. Sampling was limited to blood, and TCR repertoires in tissue likely differ from TCR repertoires in blood. Because the study included a small number of donors, the genetic and exposure-history diversity represented was limited.

In regard to this clone: Its antigen target is currently unknown. No base-level quality is on record; no much larger clone is a single base apart.

V is reduced by 3 bases and J by 2 bases, leaving a spacing of 11 bases between them. CDR1 SGHDT and CDR2 YYEEEE were looked up in the germline V gene. The CDR3 contains 14 residues, cysteine and phenylalanine counted. Of the read, only the CDR3 DNA is kept; its 42 bases are in frame from base 1. Using the deep immunoSEQ assay, multiplex PCR amplified TCR CDR3 regions from genomic DNA. Extracted genomic DNA from each cell subset was distributed evenly across all wells of several immunoSEQ 96-well plates, and each plate was treated as a replicate. For sorted subsets, roughly 0.2 ug genomic DNA, equal to tens of thousands of T cell genomes, was loaded into each replicate PCR. Purified libraries were measured with a Qubit 3.0 fluorometer, size-checked on a Bioanalyzer 2100, and measured again with the KAPA Library Quantification kit. Every immunoSEQ 96-well plate was sequenced on a separate single-read 150-cycle Illumina NextSeq 550 flow cell. In the original analysis: Because only junctional sequences without quality scores were contained in the immunoSEQ output, filtering matching that applied to full-length reads could not be performed. To assign V/J genes and CDR3, sequences were annotated using PyIR, a Python wrapper for IgBLAST v1.9, with IMGT germline references. Reads with weak V/J assignments (E-value above 1e-6), missing CDR3, stop codons, out-of-frame junctions, or ambiguous translated residues were removed. V3J clonotypes were defined as sequences sharing an identical inferred V gene, J gene, and CDR3 amino acid sequence. To compute the percentage overlap between repertoires, the number of shared unique clonotypes was divided by the size of the smaller repertoire. Richness of each repertoire was evaluated using RTK rarefaction, the Chao1 estimator, and Recon v2.1 estimates of unobserved clonotypes. Generation probabilities for all TCRbeta clonotypes obtained by the gDNA method from several donors were computed using OLGA. TCRdb obtained this table from immuneACCESS and retained in-frame rearrangements with V and J assigned. These tables miss some clones; where compared with another copy, unresolved V genes account for less than half of the shortfall, and the remainder is unexplained. V and J calls and clone size are given by that table; D and trimming were obtained from the DNA. The sample table shows 2 million to 2.5 million clones, and roughly 95% are seen once. The leading ten clones occupy approximately 0.13% of the sample.

Healthy HIV-negative adults with no recently reported acute infections or vaccinations were included as donors. Every donor was a Caucasian adult residing in Nashville, Tennessee, USA. CD4+ T cells were enriched through magnetic negative selection, after which naive cells were positively selected on CD45RA and the remaining negative fraction served as the memory subset. Blood was collected by leukapheresis, and PBMCs were isolated by Ficoll-Histopaque density gradient centrifugation and then cryopreserved in liquid nitrogen vapor phase. Analytical flow cytometry was used to check the purity and quantity of every magnetically sorted T cell population. Each sorted fraction had its genomic DNA isolated and then quantified by UV absorbance on a Nanodrop 2000c.

This clonotype was obtained from a man aged 18 to 35 in good health. Input material: naive CD4+ T cells sorted from blood. The label giving this sample's cell subset or site can be read as: CD45RA+ positively selected. Recombination connected TRBV5-6 to TRBJ1-2; the D segment could be TRBD1, given 6 matching bases. The nucleotides are TGTGCCAGCAGCTCGTCAGGGGAAAACTATGGCTACACCTTC. It is translated as CASSSSGENYGYTF. Extended through the reference TRBV5-6 and TRBJ1-2 proteins, this CDR3 yields the full variable domain: DAGVTQSPTHLIKTRGQQVTLRCSPKSGHDTVSWYQQALGQGPQFIFQYYEEEERQRGNFPDRFSGHQFPNYSSELNVNALLLGDSALYLCASSSSGENYGYTFGSGTRLTVV.